This T cell receptor (beta chain) is drawn from a study of graft-versus-host responses after intestinal transplantation. As for the study in general: Multivisceral, liver-intestinal, or isolated intestinal grafts went to recipients. Anti-thymocyte globulin induction, then tacrolimus and steroids for about 3 years, went to all recipients.

This clone was seen only a few times. Antigen: not known. Clones were sequenced by immunoSEQ multiplex PCR, and TCRdb holds only the in-frame ones, with some missing. There are more than 70,000 clones in the sample; 82% occur only once, and around 0.8% lies in the top ten. Unmatched junction bases numbered 10, after V lost 3 bases and J lost 6 bases. Germline V gene lookup returns CDR1 LNHDA and CDR2 SQIVND (reference sequence). The CDR3 is 15 amino acids. The sequence derives from a human donor who received an intestinal transplant. The chain uses TRBV19 and TRBJ2-7; 8 bases are a match to TRBD2. Sequenced here: unstimulated CD4+ T cells sorted from spleen or lymph node cells, sampled before intestinal transplant. In DNA form, the CDR3 reads TGTGCCAGTAGTATCCAAGCGGGAGCGGAGGGCGAGCAGTACTTC. Its protein is CASSIQAGAEGEQYF.